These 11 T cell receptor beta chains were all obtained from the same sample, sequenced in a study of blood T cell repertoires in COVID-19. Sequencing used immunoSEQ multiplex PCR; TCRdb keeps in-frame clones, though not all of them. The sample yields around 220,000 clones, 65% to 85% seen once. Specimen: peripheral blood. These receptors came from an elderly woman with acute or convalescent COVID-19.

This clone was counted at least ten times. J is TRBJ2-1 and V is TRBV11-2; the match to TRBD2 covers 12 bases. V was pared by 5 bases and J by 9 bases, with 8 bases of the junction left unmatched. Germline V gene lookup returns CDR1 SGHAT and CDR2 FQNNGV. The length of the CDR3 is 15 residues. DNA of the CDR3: TGTGCCAGCAGCCCCACTAGCGGGGGGCTCGGTGAGCAGTTCTTC. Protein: CASSPTSGGLGEQFF.

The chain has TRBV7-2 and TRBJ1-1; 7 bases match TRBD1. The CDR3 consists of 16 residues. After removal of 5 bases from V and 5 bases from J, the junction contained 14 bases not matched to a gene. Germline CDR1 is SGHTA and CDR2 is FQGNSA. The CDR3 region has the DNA TGTGCCAGCAGCCCTGACAGGGCGAGGGGGGATACTGAAGCTTTCTTT. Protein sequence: CASSPDRARGDTEAFF.

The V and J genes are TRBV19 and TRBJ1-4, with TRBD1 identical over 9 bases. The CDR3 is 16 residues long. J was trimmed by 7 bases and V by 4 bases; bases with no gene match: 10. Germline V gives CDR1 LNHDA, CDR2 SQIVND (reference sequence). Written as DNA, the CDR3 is TGTGCCAGTAGTACCACCACCGGGACAGGGCTTGAAAAACTGTTTTTT. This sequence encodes CASSTTTGTGLEKLFF. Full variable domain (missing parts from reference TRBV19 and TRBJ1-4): DGGITQSPKYLFRKEGQNVTLSCEQNLNHDAMYWYRQDPGQGLRLIYYSQIVNDFQKGDIAEGYSVSREKKESFPLTVTSAQKNPTAFYLCASSTTTGTGLEKLFFGSGTQLSVL.

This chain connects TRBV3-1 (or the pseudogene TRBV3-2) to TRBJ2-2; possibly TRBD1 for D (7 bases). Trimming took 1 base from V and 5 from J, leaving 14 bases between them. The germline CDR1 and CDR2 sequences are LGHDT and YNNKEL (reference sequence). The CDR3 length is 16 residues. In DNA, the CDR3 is TGTGCCAGCAGCCAAGCCAGACAGGGAGGAACCGGGGAGCTGTTTTTT. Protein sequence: CASSQARQGGTGELFF.

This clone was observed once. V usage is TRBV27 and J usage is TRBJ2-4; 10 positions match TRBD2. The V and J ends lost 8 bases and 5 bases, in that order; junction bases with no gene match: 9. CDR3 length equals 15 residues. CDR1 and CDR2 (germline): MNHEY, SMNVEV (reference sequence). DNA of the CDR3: TGTGCCAGCCAACGACTAGCGGGCGATGAAAACATTCAGTACTTC. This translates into CASQRLAGDENIQYF.

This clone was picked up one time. DNA for the CDR3: TGCAGCGTTTATGCGAACCTGAACACTGAAGCTTTCTTT. It specifies CSVYANLNTEAFF. The chain is built from TRBV29-1 and TRBJ1-1; D is unclear. The CDR3 runs 13 residues. The germline CDR1 and CDR2 sequences are SQVTM and ANQGSEA. Trimming pared 5 bases from V and 0 bases from J, leaving 10 bases between.

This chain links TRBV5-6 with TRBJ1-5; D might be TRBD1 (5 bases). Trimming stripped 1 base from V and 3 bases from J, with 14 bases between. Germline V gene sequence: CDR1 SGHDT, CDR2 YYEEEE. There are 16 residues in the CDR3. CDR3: CASSLSGGSFNQPQHF. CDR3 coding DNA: TGTGCCAGCAGCTTGTCGGGGGGGTCCTTCAATCAGCCCCAGCATTTT.

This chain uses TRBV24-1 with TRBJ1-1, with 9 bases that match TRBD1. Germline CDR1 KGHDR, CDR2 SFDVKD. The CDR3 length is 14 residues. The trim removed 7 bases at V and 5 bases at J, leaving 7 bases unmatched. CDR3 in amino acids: CATSDTGGHTEAFF. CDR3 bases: TGTGCCACCAGCGATACAGGGGGCCATACTGAAGCTTTCTTT.

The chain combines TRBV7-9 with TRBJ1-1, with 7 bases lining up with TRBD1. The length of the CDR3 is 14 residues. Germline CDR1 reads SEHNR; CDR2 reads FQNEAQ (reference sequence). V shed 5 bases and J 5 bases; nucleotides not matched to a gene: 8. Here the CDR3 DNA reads TGTGCCAGCAGCAAGAGACAGGGAGGTACTGAAGCTTTCTTT. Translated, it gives CASSKRQGGTEAFF.

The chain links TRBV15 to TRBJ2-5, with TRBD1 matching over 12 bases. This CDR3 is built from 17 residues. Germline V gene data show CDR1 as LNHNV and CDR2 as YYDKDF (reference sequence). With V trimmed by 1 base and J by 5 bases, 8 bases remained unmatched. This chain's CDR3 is CATSRGFGTGGRETQYF. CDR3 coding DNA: TGTGCCACCAGCAGAGGCTTCGGGACAGGGGGCCGGGAGACCCAGTACTTC.

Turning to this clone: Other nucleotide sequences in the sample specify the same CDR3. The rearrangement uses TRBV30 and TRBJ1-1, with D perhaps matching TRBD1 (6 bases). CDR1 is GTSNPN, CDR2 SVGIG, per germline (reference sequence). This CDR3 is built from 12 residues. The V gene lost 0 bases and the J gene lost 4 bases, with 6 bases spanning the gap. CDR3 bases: TGTGCCTGGAGTGTACAGGGCACTGAAGCTTTCTTT. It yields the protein CAWSVQGTEAFF.